Detailed here is one TCR beta chain. Ages ranged from roughly 18 to 95 years, with residence in 20 to 30 US areas. Cohort allocation depended upon clinical history that participants reported. This record belongs to a study of blood T cell repertoires in COVID-19. The wider study: Material from acute and convalescent COVID-19 was sourced from the United States, Italy and Spain. T cells, B-cell-depleted T cells, or PBMCs provided the cDNA or gDNA that served as material.

This table comes from immunoSEQ multiplex PCR, and its TCRdb copy is limited to in-frame clones, with some not included. The table has approximately 400,000 clones, 75% to 90% seen once. Germline-derived CDR1 and CDR2 are LGHNA and YSLEER. V lost 1 base and J 3 bases, leaving 6 bases between the germline ends. CDR3 length equals 14 residues. This receptor was obtained from a woman aged 50 to 65 who had recovered from COVID-19. V usage is TRBV4-3 and J usage is TRBJ2-2; TRBD1 is a possible D gene (5 bases). Sequencing was performed on PBMCs or T cells enriched from blood (not recorded which). As DNA, the CDR3 is TGCGCCAGCAGCCAAGGACAGTACACCGGGGAGCTGTTTTTT. Translated: CASSQGQYTGELFF.